Below, one TCR beta chain is given with its context. The data stem from a study of T cell responses to AZD1222 COVID-19 vaccine. This CDR3 is 13 amino acids long. The germline CDR1 and CDR2 sequences are LNHDA and SQIVND (reference sequence). V lost 4 bases and J lost 1, with 7 bases in between. Measured with immunoSEQ multiplex PCR; TCRdb has only the in-frame clones, and not every one. The sample records some 84,000 clones, about 90% being singletons. Material: peripheral blood, obtained on day 0 of AZD1222 vaccination. V is TRBV19 and J is TRBJ1-1, with D uncertain. This TCR derives from an adult in good health. The CDR3 spells CASSSTTNTEAFF. CDR3 sequence (DNA): TGTGCCAGTAGTAGTACGACGAACACTGAAGCTTTCTTT.